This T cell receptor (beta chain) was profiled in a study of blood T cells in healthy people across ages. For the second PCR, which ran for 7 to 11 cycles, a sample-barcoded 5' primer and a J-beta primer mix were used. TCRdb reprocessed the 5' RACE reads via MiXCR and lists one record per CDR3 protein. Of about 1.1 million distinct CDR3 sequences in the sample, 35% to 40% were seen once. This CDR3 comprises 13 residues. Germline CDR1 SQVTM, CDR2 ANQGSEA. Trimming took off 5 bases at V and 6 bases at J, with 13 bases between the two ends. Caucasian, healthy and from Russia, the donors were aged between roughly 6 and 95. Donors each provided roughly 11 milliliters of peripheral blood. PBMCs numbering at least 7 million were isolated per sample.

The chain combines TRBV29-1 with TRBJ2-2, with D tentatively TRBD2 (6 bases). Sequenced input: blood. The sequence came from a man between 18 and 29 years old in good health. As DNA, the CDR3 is TGCAGCGTTCCCACGGGGGAGGCCGGGGAGCTGTTTTTT. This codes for CSVPTGEAGELFF.